This section outlines one T cell receptor beta chain sequence together with its context. Its antigen is unidentified. The CDR3 covers 15 residues. CDR1 is SQVTM and CDR2 is ANQGSEA in the germline V gene. Trimming took 0 bases from V and 5 from J; bases not matched to a gene: 6. The sample belongs to a study of radiotherapy plus CTLA-4 blockade in lung cancer. About the research overall: Overall, around 19% of patients showed an objective response, while over 30% attained disease control. General study points: Expansion of tumor-derived TCR clones was observed in blood after radiotherapy plus ipilimumab.

Clones were sequenced by immunoSEQ multiplex PCR, and TCRdb holds only the in-frame ones, with some missing. The sample lists about 120,000 clones; 70% to 85% were seen once. This receptor was taken from a human donor with non-small cell lung cancer that progressed on radiotherapy plus ipilimumab. Some clones in this sample may be carry-over from other donors' samples. The material sequenced was peripheral blood, taken from a patient treated with radiotherapy plus ipilimumab. The gene calls are TRBV29-1 and TRBJ2-3; TRBD2 aligns across 9 bases. CDR3: CSVEDRRGGRDTQYF. CDR3 DNA: TGCAGCGTTGAAGATAGGCGGGGGGGCCGAGATACGCAGTATTTT.